Only one count was recorded for the clone carrying this TCR beta chain. The sample belongs to a study of CD8+ T cells in alopecia areata. Once RNA had been extracted, it was reverse transcribed into cDNA to act as the sequencing template. Data came from immunoSEQ multiplex PCR; TCRdb stores just in-frame clones and leaves some out. The data hold fewer than 250,000 clones, with around 62% observed a single time. The V and J ends lost 5 bases and 5 bases, in that order; junction bases with no gene match: 14. This CDR3 has 17 residues. Germline V gene sequence: CDR1 SGHTA, CDR2 FQGTGA. Sequenced material: CD4+ T cells sorted from blood, taken at week 0. The rearrangement joins TRBV7-3 to TRBJ2-2; 7 positions match TRBD2. This sequence was found in a human donor with alopecia areata. The CDR3 loop is CASSPHMGAGGTGELFF. DNA of the CDR3: TGTGCCAGCAGCCCCCATATGGGCGCCGGGGGGACCGGGGAGCTGTTTTTT.